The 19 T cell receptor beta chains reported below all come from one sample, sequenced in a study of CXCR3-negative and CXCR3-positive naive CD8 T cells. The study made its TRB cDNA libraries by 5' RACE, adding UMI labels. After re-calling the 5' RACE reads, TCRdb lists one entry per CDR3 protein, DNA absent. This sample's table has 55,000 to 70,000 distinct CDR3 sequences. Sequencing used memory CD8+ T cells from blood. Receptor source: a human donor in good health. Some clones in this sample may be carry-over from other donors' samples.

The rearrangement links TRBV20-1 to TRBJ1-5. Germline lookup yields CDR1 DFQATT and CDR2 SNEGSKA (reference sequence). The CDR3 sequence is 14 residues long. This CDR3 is CSAGAGRRNQPQHF.

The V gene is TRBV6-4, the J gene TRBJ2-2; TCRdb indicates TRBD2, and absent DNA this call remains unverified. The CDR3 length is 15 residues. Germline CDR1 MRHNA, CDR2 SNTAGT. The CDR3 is CASSPGTSGAGELFF.

The CDR3 here is CASSLTRSVNEQFF. The chain uses TRBV28 and TRBJ2-1. The germline gives CDR1 MDHEN, CDR2 SYDVKM. The CDR3 is 14 residues long.

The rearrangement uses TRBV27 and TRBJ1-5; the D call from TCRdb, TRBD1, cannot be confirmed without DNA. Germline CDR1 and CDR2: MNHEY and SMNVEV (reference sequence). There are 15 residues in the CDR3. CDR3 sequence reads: CASSFTQGGNQPQHF.

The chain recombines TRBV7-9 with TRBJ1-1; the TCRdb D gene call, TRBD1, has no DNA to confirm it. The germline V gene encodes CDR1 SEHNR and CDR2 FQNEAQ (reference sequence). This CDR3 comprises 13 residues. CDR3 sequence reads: CASSHRERTEAFF.

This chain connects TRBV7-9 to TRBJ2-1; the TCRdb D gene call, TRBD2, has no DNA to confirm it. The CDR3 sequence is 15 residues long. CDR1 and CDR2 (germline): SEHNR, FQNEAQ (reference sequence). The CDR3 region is CASSFLAGAYNEQFF.

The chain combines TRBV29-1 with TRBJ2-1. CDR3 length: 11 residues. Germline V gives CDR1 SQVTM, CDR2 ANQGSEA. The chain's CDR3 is CSVDANNEQFF.

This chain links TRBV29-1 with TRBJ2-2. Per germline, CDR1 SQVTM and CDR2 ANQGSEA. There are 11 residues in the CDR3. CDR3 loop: CSVENTGELFF.

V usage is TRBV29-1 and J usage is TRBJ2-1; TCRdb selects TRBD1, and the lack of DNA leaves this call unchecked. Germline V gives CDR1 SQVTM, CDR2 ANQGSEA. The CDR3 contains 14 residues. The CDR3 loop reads CSVWGGNSYNEQFF.

CDR3 residues: CATSRGSGTQYF. The chain uses TRBV15 and TRBJ2-3. Looked up from germline, CDR1 is LNHNV and CDR2 is YYDKDF (reference sequence). CDR3 length equals 12 residues.

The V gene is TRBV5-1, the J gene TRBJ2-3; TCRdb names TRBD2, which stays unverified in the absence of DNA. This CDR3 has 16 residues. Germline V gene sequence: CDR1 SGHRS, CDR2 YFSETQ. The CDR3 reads CASSTTSGPDTDTQYF. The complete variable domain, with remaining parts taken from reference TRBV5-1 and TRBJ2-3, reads KAGVTQTPRYLIKTRGQQVTLSCSPISGHRSVSWYQQTPGQGLQFLFEYFSETQRNKGNFPGRFSGRQFSNSRSEMNVSTLELGDSALYLCASSTTSGPDTDTQYFGPGTRLTVL.

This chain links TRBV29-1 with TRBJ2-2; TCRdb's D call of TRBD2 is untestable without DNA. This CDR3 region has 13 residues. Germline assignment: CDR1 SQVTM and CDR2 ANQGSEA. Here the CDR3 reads CSVDQGGTGELFF.

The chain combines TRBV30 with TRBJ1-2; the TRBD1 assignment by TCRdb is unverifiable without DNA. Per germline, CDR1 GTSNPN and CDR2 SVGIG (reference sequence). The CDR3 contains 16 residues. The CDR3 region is CAWSVPDREVGDGYTF.

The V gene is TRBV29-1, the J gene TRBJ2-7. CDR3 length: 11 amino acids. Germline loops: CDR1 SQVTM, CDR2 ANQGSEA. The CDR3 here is CSADSNYEQYF.

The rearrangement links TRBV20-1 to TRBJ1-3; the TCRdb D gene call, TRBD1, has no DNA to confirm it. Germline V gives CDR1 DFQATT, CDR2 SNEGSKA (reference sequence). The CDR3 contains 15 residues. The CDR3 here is CSAPERDDSGNTIYF.

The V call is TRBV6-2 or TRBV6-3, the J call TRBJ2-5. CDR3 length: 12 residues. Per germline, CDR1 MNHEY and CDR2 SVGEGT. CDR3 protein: CASSYSGETQYF.

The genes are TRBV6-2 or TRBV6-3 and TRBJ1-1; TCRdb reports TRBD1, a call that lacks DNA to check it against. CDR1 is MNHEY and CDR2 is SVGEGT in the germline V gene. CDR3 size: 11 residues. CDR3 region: CASSPGRDRDF.

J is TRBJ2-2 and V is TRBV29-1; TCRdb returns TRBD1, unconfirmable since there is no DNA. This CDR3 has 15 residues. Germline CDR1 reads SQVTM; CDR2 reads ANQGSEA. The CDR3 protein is CSVEPGDRNTGELFF.

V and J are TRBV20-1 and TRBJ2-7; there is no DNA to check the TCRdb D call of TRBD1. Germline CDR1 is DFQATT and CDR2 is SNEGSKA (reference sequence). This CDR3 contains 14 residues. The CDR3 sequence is CSAATGHNSYEQYF.